This TCR beta chain was identified during a study of T-cell reconstitution after alpha-beta-depleted transplantation in children. CDR3 length: 17 residues. V lost 0 bases to trimming and J lost 7 bases; unmatched junction nucleotides: 7. CDR1 is ENHRY, CDR2 SYGVKD, per germline. Unique molecular identifiers were incorporated into the prepared TCRbeta library. TCRdb itself ran the PCR reads through MiXCR, one entry per CDR3 protein. The sample includes a few hundred thousand distinct CDR3 sequences, 9% to 12% of them seen just once. This clonotype was seen repeatedly, ten times or more. The source of this sequence is a human donor who donated a stem cell graft to a child with acute lymphoblastic leukemia. Sequencing used PBMCs from the stem cell graft donor, obtained from the stem cell graft. The chain uses TRBV10-3 and TRBJ2-1; 12 positions match TRBD2. The CDR3 protein is CAISESIGLAGPNEQFF. The CDR3 DNA follows: TGTGCCATCAGTGAGTCGATAGGACTAGCGGGACCTAATGAGCAGTTCTTC.